A single sample gave rise to the 26 T cell receptor beta chains below, sequenced in a study of CD8 T cell repertoires and HIV-1 epitope variants. No antigens are known for them. Some clones are missing from TCRdb's copy, which holds only in-frame ones; the method was immunoSEQ multiplex PCR. The data hold some 1,100 clones, with 60% to 75% observed a single time. Sequenced sample: cultured CD8+ T cells derived from PBMCs. The receptors stem from a male donor with HIV.

This clone was seen more than once but under ten times. The V and J genes are TRBV13 and TRBJ2-1, with 10 bases that match TRBD2. This CDR3 contains 16 residues. CDR1 is PRHDT and CDR2 is FYEKMQ in the germline V gene (reference sequence). Trimming at V came to 5 bases and at J to 7 bases, leaving 11 bases not matched to a gene. This CDR3 is CASSISGRDMLNEQFF. The CDR3 DNA is TGTGCCAGCAGCATCAGCGGGAGGGACATGTTGAATGAGCAGTTCTTC.

The rearrangement joins TRBV5-6 to TRBJ1-2, with no clear D. The CDR3 sequence is 13 residues long. The V end was cut by 4 bases, the J end by 4 bases, with 11 bases between. Germline values: CDR1 SGHDT, CDR2 YYEEEE. For the CDR3, the DNA is TGTGCCAGCAGCGAAGGGCCTCTCTATGGCTACACCTTC. Translating gives CASSEGPLYGYTF.

This clone was seen only once. The gene calls are TRBV9 and TRBJ2-1; TRBD1 matches 8 bases. The ends lost 0 bases at V and 7 bases at J; junction bases unmatched: 6. CDR1 and CDR2 from the germline V gene are SGDLS and YYNGEE. This CDR3 spans 15 amino acids. CDR3 nucleotides: TGTGCCAGCAGCGTAGTTCGGACAGGGTATAATGAGCAGTTCTTC. It encodes CASSVVRTGYNEQFF.

The chain joins TRBV6-5 to TRBJ1-2, with D tentatively TRBD1 (5 bases). The CDR3 has 13 amino acids. V lost 5 bases and J 4 bases, leaving 11 bases between the germline ends. Germline V gives CDR1 MNHEY, CDR2 SVGAGI. The CDR3 coding sequence is TGTGCCAGCAGTGGGACGGTTTTCTATGGCTACACCTTC. It specifies CASSGTVFYGYTF.

The chain links TRBV6-1 to TRBJ2-7; D is possibly TRBD1 (5 bases). Trimming cost V 3 bases and J 0 bases, with 9 bases left between them. Germline V gene sequence: CDR1 MNHNS, CDR2 SASEGT. This CDR3 is built from 14 residues. The CDR3 sequence is CASSDQGSSYEQYF. In DNA, the CDR3 is TGTGCCAGCAGTGATCAGGGAAGCTCCTACGAGCAGTACTTC.

The chain uses TRBV5-1 and TRBJ2-1; D gene ambiguous. This CDR3 comprises 11 residues. Per germline, CDR1 SGHRS and CDR2 YFSETQ. V lost 0 bases and J lost 10, with 5 bases in between. This CDR3 reads CASSLGGEQFF. CDR3 sequence (DNA): TGCGCCAGCAGCTTGGGGGGAGAGCAGTTCTTC.

The genes are TRBV27 and TRBJ2-1; D is possibly TRBD1 (6 bases). The CDR3 contains 17 residues. Germline assignment: CDR1 MNHEY and CDR2 SMNVEV (reference sequence). V lost 2 bases and J 0 bases, leaving 14 bases between the germline ends. CDR3 bases: TGTGCCAGCAGTTTAAAACAGGGTGAGGGCTCCTACAATGAGCAGTTCTTC. This translates into CASSLKQGEGSYNEQFF.

CDR3 nucleotides: TGTGCCAGCAGCGTAGATTCTAGCCGCGAGCAGTACTTC. This encodes CASSVDSSREQYF. The chain couples TRBV9 to TRBJ2-7, with a weak D call TRBD2 (5 bases). V lost 0 bases, J lost 6 bases, and 10 bases lay in between. CDR3 size: 13 residues. Germline CDR1 reads SGDLS; CDR2 reads YYNGEE.

This chain links TRBV28 with TRBJ2-1; 10 bases line up with TRBD1. The V gene's germline CDR1 is MDHEN and CDR2 SYDVKM. The CDR3 consists of 14 residues. V dropped 3 bases and J dropped 8; count of bases not matched to a gene: 4. CDR3 sequence reads: CASSLGQGLDEQFF. The CDR3 coding sequence is TGTGCCAGCAGTTTGGGACAGGGGTTGGATGAGCAGTTCTTC.

This clone is large in the sample. The gene calls are TRBV28 and TRBJ1-2, with a tentative D call TRBD1 (5 bases). The CDR3 spans 16 residues. Trimming took 5 bases from V and 3 from J, leaving 19 bases between them. CDR1 and CDR2 (germline): MDHEN, SYDVKM. The CDR3 DNA reads TGTGCCAGCAGTATACGCCCGACAGATTTCGACTATGGCTACACCTTC. This encodes CASSIRPTDFDYGYTF.

V is TRBV7-9 and J is TRBJ2-3; 7 positions match TRBD1. This CDR3 contains 16 residues. Trimming removed 4 bases from V and 4 bases from J; junction bases left unmatched: 11. The germline V gene encodes CDR1 SEHNR and CDR2 FQNEAQ (reference sequence). The CDR3 sequence is CASSSLTGEHPDTQYF. As DNA, the CDR3 is TGTGCCAGCAGCTCGCTAACAGGGGAACATCCAGATACGCAGTATTTT.

This clone was recorded once. This sequence joins TRBV7-2 and TRBJ2-7; TRBD2 matches at 12 bases. In germline, CDR1 is SGHTA, CDR2 FQGNSA. After removal of 1 base from V and 5 bases from J, the junction contained 3 bases not matched to a gene. The CDR3 covers 15 residues. The CDR3 DNA follows: TGTGCCAGCAGCTTAGTACTAGCGGGGGGCGACGAGCAGTACTTC. This gives the protein CASSLVLAGGDEQYF.

The rearrangement links TRBV6-4 to TRBJ1-2; weak D call: TRBD1 (6 bases). The CDR3 loop spans 15 amino acids. Germline CDR1 is MRHNA and CDR2 is SNTAGT. Deletions cut 4 bases from V and 4 bases from J, with 16 bases between. CDR3 sequence reads: CASSVEPGQSYGYTF. DNA of the CDR3: TGTGCCAGCAGTGTCGAGCCGGGACAAAGCTATGGCTACACCTTC.

This clone showed up just a few times. V and J are TRBV5-4 and TRBJ2-3; D not resolved. The ends were cut back, 4 bases at V and 11 bases at J, with 11 bases in the middle. This CDR3 comprises 11 residues. Germline lookup yields CDR1 SGHNT and CDR2 YYREEE (reference sequence). DNA of the CDR3: TGTGCCAGCAGCCATGACCCGGGGCAGTATTTT. It translates to CASSHDPGQYF.

The V and J genes are TRBV5-6 and TRBJ1-2; D not certain. V was shortened by 4 bases and J by 5 bases, with 9 bases between the two germline ends. CDR1 is SGHDT and CDR2 is YYEEEE in the germline V gene. The CDR3 extends over 12 amino acids. CDR3 region: CASSAGTYGYTF. The CDR3 region has the DNA TGTGCCAGCAGCGCGGGTACTTATGGCTACACCTTC.

The J gene is TRBJ2-7, the V gene TRBV5-6; a possible D gene is TRBD1 (5 bases). V was trimmed by 4 bases and J by 2 bases, leaving 13 bases between them. Germline loops: CDR1 SGHDT, CDR2 YYEEEE. The CDR3 sequence is 14 residues long. The CDR3, as DNA: TGTGCCAGCAGCGACTCGACAGTTACCTACGAGCAGTACTTC. Its translation: CASSDSTVTYEQYF.

The genes are TRBV4-2 and TRBJ2-7; tentatively, D is TRBD1 or TRBD2 (5 bases each). This CDR3 comprises 14 residues. Trimming left V 4 bases short and J 5 bases short, with 15 bases between. CDR1 and CDR2 (germline): LGHNA, YNFKEQ. In nucleotides, the CDR3 is TGTGCCAGCAGCCCTACAGGCGGGCGGGACGAGCAGTACTTC. Its protein product is CASSPTGGRDEQYF.

This clone was observed a single time. The rearrangement links TRBV2 to TRBJ2-5; TRBD1 might be the D (6 bases). V was trimmed by 3 bases and J by 7 bases, leaving 18 bases between them. Germline CDR1 is SNHLY and CDR2 is FYNNEI. CDR3 size: 15 residues. Written as DNA, the CDR3 is TGTGCCAGCAGTGATCCGGACAGCGCTTGGGGGACCCAGTACTTC. Amino acid sequence: CASSDPDSAWGTQYF.

The gene calls are TRBV5-1 and TRBJ1-1, with a weak D call TRBD1 (6 bases). The germline gives CDR1 SGHRS, CDR2 YFSETQ. The CDR3 sequence is 14 residues long. The V end lost 0 bases, the J end lost 5 bases, and 11 bases lay between the germline ends. The CDR3 bases are TGCGCCAGCAGCTTGGCGGGGGGCGGGACTGAAGCTTTCTTT. It encodes CASSLAGGGTEAFF. Drawing the rest from reference TRBV5-1 and TRBJ1-1, the complete variable domain is KAGVTQTPRYLIKTRGQQVTLSCSPISGHRSVSWYQQTPGQGLQFLFEYFSETQRNKGNFPGRFSGRQFSNSRSEMNVSTLELGDSALYLCASSLAGGGTEAFFGQGTRLTVV.

The chain links TRBV7-6 to TRBJ2-1; either TRBD1 or TRBD2 may fit D (5 bases each). Germline CDR1 reads SGHVS; CDR2 reads FNYEAQ. CDR3 size: 13 residues. V lost 0 bases to trimming and J lost 12 bases, with 12 bases between them. CDR3 sequence reads: CASSLASRDPQFF. CDR3 coding DNA: TGTGCCAGCAGCTTAGCTTCGAGGGACCCGCAGTTCTTC.

This clone was found a few times. The chain carries TRBV27 and TRBJ1-1; D is unclear. Trimming shortened V by 6 bases and J by 6 bases, and 11 bases separated the two germline ends. This CDR3 spans 12 amino acids. The V gene's germline CDR1 is MNHEY and CDR2 SMNVEV (reference sequence). CDR3 region: CASRTLGAEAFF. CDR3 coding DNA: TGTGCCAGCAGGACTCTGGGTGCTGAAGCTTTCTTT.

CDR3 nucleotides: TGCGCCAGCAGCCAAGACCGCCCTAGCGGGGTTTACAATGAGCAGTTCTTC. Translation gives CASSQDRPSGVYNEQFF. The chain couples TRBV4-1 to TRBJ2-1, with 9 bases that match TRBD2. The CDR3 contains 17 residues. The germline V gene has CDR1 MGHRA and CDR2 YSYEKL. Trimming removed 0 bases from V and 4 bases from J; junction bases left unmatched: 7.

The chain combines TRBV28 with TRBJ1-2, with unresolved D. V was clipped by 5 bases and J by 8 bases, with 9 bases between them. Germline V gene data show CDR1 as MDHEN and CDR2 as SYDVKM. This CDR3 has 11 amino acids. The CDR3: CASSLPGGYTF. The CDR3 DNA reads as TGTGCCAGCAGTCTGCCGGGAGGCTACACCTTC.

The V gene is TRBV15, the J gene TRBJ2-1; 7 bases line up with TRBD2. Germline V gene sequence: CDR1 LNHNV, CDR2 YYDKDF (reference sequence). The CDR3 is 15 amino acids. V gave up 0 bases and J gave up 5 bases; unmatched junction bases: 4. CDR3 sequence (DNA): TGTGCCACCAGCAGAGAGCGGGAGAGTAACAATGAGCAGTTCTTC. Translation: CATSRERESNNEQFF.

The CDR3 reads CASSYSTSVSHNEQFF. The CDR3 DNA sequence: TGTGCCAGCAGTTACTCGACAAGCGTTAGCCACAATGAGCAGTTCTTC. The rearrangement links TRBV6-5 to TRBJ2-1, with unresolved D. The CDR3 is 16 amino acids. Deletions cut 0 bases from V and 5 bases from J, with 14 bases between. Germline V lookup: CDR1 MNHEY, CDR2 SVGAGI.

The chain has TRBV7-3 and TRBJ1-6; no reliable D call. This CDR3 contains 14 residues. V was trimmed by 1 base and J by 9 bases, leaving 10 bases between them. Per the germline V gene, CDR1 is SGHTA and CDR2 is FQGTGA. Here the CDR3 DNA reads TGTGCCAGCAGCTTAAGCGGTGAGGGTTCACCCCTCCACTTT. Translated, it gives CASSLSGEGSPLHF.